A selection of T cell receptor beta chains follows, all from one sample in a study of T cell changes during pregnancy in multiple sclerosis. The method was immunoSEQ multiplex PCR; TCRdb's version includes in-frame clones alone and lacks a portion of them. The sample holds around 100,000 clones, approximately 92% seen once. Sequencing used peripheral blood, obtained in the second trimester of pregnancy. The source is a female donor with multiple sclerosis, enrolled in a pregnancy study. Both conserved end residues are part of each CDR3. D genes are given only for firm matches. The size field is filled for only some rows; it gives once, few, many or a size class.

TRBJ1-1 | TRBD1 | - | TRBV19 | CASKEPDRGSTEAFF | TGTGCCAGTAAGGAACCCGACAGGGGTAGCACTGAAGCTTTCTTT
TRBJ2-5 | TRBD2 | - | TRBV7-6 | CASSLESGGALGTQYF | TGTGCCAGCAGCTTAGAGTCGGGAGGGGCCCTGGGGACCCAGTACTTC
TRBJ1-2 | TRBD1 | - | TRBV2 | CASSRDRLKYGYTF | TGTGCCAGCAGTCGGGACAGACTAAAGTATGGCTACACCTTC
TRBJ1-5 | - | once | TRBV7-8 | CASSSQTRNQPQHF | TGTGCCAGCAGCTCGCAGACACGCAATCAGCCCCAGCATTTT
TRBJ2-1 | TRBD2 | - | TRBV7-6 | CASSESGRVYNEQFF | TGTGCCAGCAGCGAAAGCGGGAGGGTATACAATGAGCAGTTCTTC
TRBJ1-1 | TRBD1 | - | TRBV2 | CASSEDRGTEAFF | TGTGCCAGCAGTGAGGACAGGGGCACTGAAGCTTTCTTT
TRBJ2-1 | - | - | TRBV5-1 | CASSLADLLANNEQFF | TGCGCCAGCAGCTTGGCAGACTTACTAGCTAACAATGAGCAGTTCTTC
TRBJ2-1 | TRBD2 | - | TRBV2 | CASNQGLAGTEQFF | TGTGCCAGCAATCAGGGACTAGCGGGGACAGAGCAGTTCTTC
TRBJ2-3 | TRBD1 | - | TRBV7-3 | CASSLGQGGTDTQYF | TGTGCCAGCAGCTTGGGACAGGGCGGCACAGATACGCAGTATTTT
TRBJ2-2 | - | once | TRBV6-4 | CASSAYGELFF | TGTGCCAGCAGTGCCTACGGGGAGCTGTTTTTT
TRBJ2-7 | TRBD2 | - | TRBV5-1 | CASSLIAGVSEQYF | TGCGCCAGCAGCTTGATCGCGGGAGTAAGCGAGCAGTACTTC
TRBJ2-1 | - | - | TRBV4-1 | CASSQSGSYNEQFF | TGCGCCAGCAGCCAATCCGGGAGCTACAATGAGCAGTTCTTC
TRBJ2-7 | TRBD2 | - | TRBV2 | CASSEGGRALDFYEQYF | TGTGCCAGCAGTGAAGGCGGGAGGGCCCTCGATTTCTACGAGCAGTACTTC
TRBJ2-3 | TRBD2 | - | TRBV14 | CASSQRTSGSTDTQYF | TGTGCCAGCAGCCAAAGGACTAGCGGGAGCACAGATACGCAGTATTTT
TRBJ2-3 | TRBD2 | - | TRBV30 | CAWSTSPLAEVTDTQYF | TGTGCCTGGAGTACCTCCCCGCTAGCGGAGGTCACAGATACGCAGTATTTT
TRBJ2-5 | - | once | TRBV7-9 | CASSFSGTRETQYF | TGTGCCAGCAGCTTCTCCGGGACACGGGAGACCCAGTACTTC
TRBJ2-5 | - | - | TRBV11-3 | CASSLRGGQETQYF | TGTGCCAGCAGCTTACGAGGGGGACAAGAGACCCAGTACTTC
TRBJ2-7 | TRBD2 | - | TRBV10-2 | CASSEREVGGGYF | TGCGCCAGCAGCGAGCGGGAGGTGGGGGGAGGGTACTTC
TRBJ2-6 | TRBD1 | - | TRBV9 | CASSDYRGSGANVLTF | TGTGCCAGCAGCGACTACAGGGGCTCTGGGGCCAACGTCCTGACTTTC
TRBJ1-1 | TRBD1 | - | TRBV10-3 | CAISEGQGATEAFF | TGTGCCATCAGTGAGGGACAGGGGGCGACTGAAGCTTTCTTT
TRBJ2-2 | TRBD2 | once | TRBV5-4 | CASSLGLAANTGELFF | TGTGCCAGCAGCTTGGGTCTAGCGGCGAACACCGGGGAGCTGTTTTTT
TRBJ2-3 | - | - | TRBV7-9 | CASSFPGEAVVDTQYF | TGTGCCAGCAGCTTCCCCGGAGAGGCAGTAGTTGATACGCAGTATTTT
TRBJ2-3 | TRBD2 | - | TRBV7-9 | CASGAGGPVTQYF | TGTGCCAGCGGGGCGGGAGGGCCGGTTACGCAGTATTTT
TRBJ2-2 | - | - | TRBV19 | CASSPRTGINTGELFF | TGTGCCAGTAGTCCCCGGACGGGAATAAACACCGGGGAGCTGTTTTTT
TRBJ2-7 | - | - | TRBV5-5 | CASSPGAGASEQYF | TGTGCCAGCAGCCCGGGGGCGGGAGCGAGTGAGCAGTACTTC
TRBJ2-3 | TRBD2 | - | TRBV4-2 | CASSQGGSGSLTDTQYF | TGTGCCAGCAGCCAAGGAGGAAGCGGGAGTTTAACAGATACGCAGTATTTT
TRBJ1-5 | - | - | TRBV19 | CASSIAGGNQPQHF | TGTGCCAGTAGTATAGCAGGGGGCAATCAGCCCCAGCATTTT
TRBJ2-3 | - | once | TRBV28 | CASTTDYSVTDTQYF | TGTGCCAGCACCACGGACTACTCGGTCACAGATACGCAGTATTTT
TRBJ2-1 | - | - | TRBV9 | CASSVAPYPKGNNEQFF | TGTGCCAGCAGCGTAGCTCCCTACCCTAAGGGGAACAATGAGCAGTTCTTC
TRBJ1-4 | - | once | TRBV21-1 | CASSKVFDQGTTNEKLFF | TGTGCCAGCAGCAAAGTGTTCGACCAGGGGACAACTAATGAAAAACTGTTTTTT
TRBJ2-2 | - | - | TRBV6-5 | CASSYRSRSDTGELFF | TGTGCCAGCAGTTACCGATCCAGGTCGGACACCGGGGAGCTGTTTTTT
TRBJ1-4 | - | - | TRBV6-1 | CASYTQGTNEKLFF | TGTGCCAGCTATACACAGGGCACTAATGAAAAACTGTTTTTT
TRBJ2-7 | - | - | TRBV5-1 | CASSLEDMSSYEQYF | TGCGCCAGCAGCTTGGAGGACATGAGCTCCTACGAGCAGTACTTC
TRBJ2-5 | TRBD1 | - | TRBV7-2 | CASSGTGYETQYF | TGTGCCAGCAGCGGGACAGGGTACGAGACCCAGTACTTC
TRBJ1-1 | TRBD1 | - | TRBV19 | CASRATQFNRGGTEAFF | TGTGCCAGCCGCGCCACTCAGTTCAACAGGGGTGGAACTGAAGCTTTCTTT
TRBJ2-5 | TRBD2 | - | TRBV30 | CAWGAGGRRETQYF | TGTGCCTGGGGCGCGGGGGGGAGGCGGGAGACCCAGTACTTC
TRBJ2-7 | TRBD1 | - | TRBV10-3 | CAISESLVSRQGWEQYF | TGTGCCATCAGTGAGTCTTTAGTCTCCCGACAGGGCTGGGAGCAGTACTTC
TRBJ1-2 | - | once | TRBV20-1 | CSASPGYTF | TGCAGTGCTAGCCCGGGCTACACCTTC
TRBJ2-7 | TRBD1 | - | TRBV29-1 | CSVMGQGAREQYF | TGCAGCGTCATGGGACAGGGGGCGAGAGAGCAGTACTTC
TRBJ1-5 | TRBD1 | - | TRBV28 | CASSTGQGVRQPQHF | TGTGCCAGCAGCACAGGACAGGGGGTAAGGCAGCCCCAGCATTTT
TRBJ2-7 | - | - | TRBV7-2 | CASSLASDSYEQYF | TGTGCCAGCAGCTTAGCCTCGGACAGTTACGAGCAGTACTTC
TRBJ2-3 | - | - | TRBV2 | CASSFTDTQYF | TGTGCCAGCAGCTTCACAGATACGCAGTATTTT
TRBJ1-1 | - | - | TRBV29-1 | CSVDRGMNTEAFF | TGCAGCGTCGACCGCGGAATGAACACTGAAGCTTTCTTT
TRBJ2-7 | - | - | TRBV6-5 | CASSRLQGFEQYF | TGTGCCAGCAGCCGGTTACAGGGTTTCGAGCAGTACTTC
TRBJ2-7 | TRBD2 | - | TRBV7-6 | CASSSLRTSGRTYEQYF | TGTGCCAGCAGCTCACTCCGGACTAGCGGGAGGACCTACGAGCAGTACTTC
TRBJ2-5 | TRBD1 | - | TRBV7-2 | CASKEGARETQYF | TGTGCCAGCAAAGAGGGGGCACGGGAGACCCAGTACTTC
TRBJ1-1 | TRBD1 | - | TRBV19 | CASISMTGATNTEAFF | TGTGCCAGTATCTCAATGACAGGGGCGACGAACACTGAAGCTTTCTTT
TRBJ2-7 | TRBD2 | once | TRBV11-2 | CASSLGGLAAGEQYF | TGTGCCAGCAGCTTAGGGGGACTAGCGGCGGGCGAGCAGTACTTC
TRBJ2-7 | - | - | TRBV7-8 | CASSLGTASYEQYF | TGTGCCAGCAGCTTAGGGACAGCCTCCTACGAGCAGTACTTC
TRBJ1-2 | - | - | TRBV7-2 | CASSLARGANYGYTF | TGTGCCAGCAGCTTAGCCCGGGGGGCGAACTATGGCTACACCTTC
TRBJ1-5 | - | - | TRBV7-9 | CASSSSQGWNQPQHF | TGTGCCAGCAGCTCCTCGCAGGGGTGGAATCAGCCCCAGCATTTT
TRBJ1-2 | - | - | TRBV5-8 | CASSLAWAQLGYTF | TGTGCCAGCAGCTTAGCTTGGGCACAGCTAGGCTACACCTTC
TRBJ2-1 | TRBD2 | - | TRBV4-1 | CASSYGLIGRVRNEQFF | TGCGCCAGCAGCTACGGGTTGATCGGGAGGGTAAGAAATGAGCAGTTCTTC